This T cell receptor (beta chain) was captured in a study of T cells after yellow fever vaccination. Points from the study as a whole: Abundant clonotypes from the bulk population could get into FACS-sorted repertoires as contaminants. Though weaker, the secondary response peaked faster, on day 5 versus 15. Post-booster reappearance was seen for most primary-vaccination clones (roughly 96% CD4, around 89% CD8).

Of note for this clonotype: Antigen unknown.

J lost 6 bases, V lost 6 bases, and 7 bases had no gene match. The CDR3 loop spans 13 amino acids. Germline lookup yields CDR1 DFQATT and CDR2 SNEGSKA (reference sequence). A universal primer site and UMIs were added as TCR cDNA was made by 5'RACE template switching. In TCRdb, the 5' RACE reads were re-called with MiXCR into one record per CDR3 protein. The repertoire holds some 670,000 distinct CDR3 sequences, with about 12% as singletons. V gene TRBV20-1 combines with J gene TRBJ2-7; 11 nucleotides agree with TRBD2. This TCR came from a man between 25 and 39 years old who received the YFV17D yellow fever vaccine. This sample comprised PBMCs, obtained on the day of the yellow fever booster vaccination. The DNA for the CDR3 is TGCAGTGCGAGAACTAGCGGGAGTTCCGAGCAGTACTTC. Residues: CSARTSGSSEQYF.